Shown below are 31 T cell receptor beta chains from a single sample sequenced in a study of OX40 agonist ivuxolimab in advanced cancers. Assay: immunoSEQ multiplex PCR; the TCRdb copy retains only in-frame clones and omits some. The profile shows about 65,000 clones, about 90% of them singletons. This specimen was CD4+ or CD8+ T cells sorted from blood, taken in a trial of the OX40 agonist ivuxolimab. The receptors here all came from an adult with an advanced solid tumor such as melanoma, head and neck, liver or kidney cancer.

The chain uses TRBV28 and TRBJ1-6; the D gene is possibly TRBD1 (6 bases). This CDR3 has 15 amino acids. Germline CDR1 is MDHEN and CDR2 is SYDVKM. Trimming left V 6 bases short and J 2 bases short, with 11 bases between. For the CDR3, the DNA is TGTGCCAGCAGGCTCAGGGGAACCTATAATTCACCCCTCCACTTT. This codes for CASRLRGTYNSPLHF.

The J gene is TRBJ2-1, the V gene TRBV18; TRBD2 aligns across 14 bases. Trimming removed 3 bases from V and 3 bases from J; junction bases left unmatched: 4. Germline CDR1 and CDR2: KGHSH and LQKENI. The CDR3 totals 17 residues. This CDR3 reads CASSPPGLAGGYNEQFF. In DNA, the CDR3 is TGTGCCAGCTCACCGCCCGGACTAGCGGGAGGCTACAATGAGCAGTTCTTC. The whole variable domain, filled in from reference TRBV18 and TRBJ2-1, reads NAGVMQNPRHLVRRRGQEARLRCSPMKGHSHVYWYRQLPEEGLKFMVYLQKENIIDESGMPKERFSAEFPKEGPSILRIQQVVRGDSAAYFCASSPPGLAGGYNEQFFGPGTRLTVL.

The chain uses TRBV5-4 and TRBJ2-7, with D tentatively TRBD2 (5 bases). Per germline, CDR1 SGHNT and CDR2 YYREEE (reference sequence). This CDR3 has 15 amino acids. Between the trimmed V and J ends, which lost 3 bases and 4 bases, there was a span of 17 bases. CDR3 DNA sequence: TGTGCCAGCAGCTCGGTAGGGAGTCTGGTTTACGAGCAGTACTTC. It encodes CASSSVGSLVYEQYF.

The rearrangement links TRBV5-1 to TRBJ2-2; the D is unclear. Trimming removed 1 base at V and 5 bases at J, with 6 bases between. Looked up from germline, CDR1 is SGHRS and CDR2 is YFSETQ. This CDR3 spans 13 amino acids. The CDR3 sequence: CASSLPTTGELFF. The CDR3 coding sequence is TGCGCCAGCAGCTTGCCTACGACCGGGGAGCTGTTTTTT.

The chain employs TRBV11-2 and TRBJ2-1; D is perhaps TRBD2 (6 bases). This CDR3 contains 15 residues. Germline V gives CDR1 SGHAT, CDR2 FQNNGV. The V end lost 3 bases, the J end lost 9 bases, and 18 bases lay between the germline ends. Here the CDR3 DNA reads TGTGCCAGCAGCTTGGCGGGGACTGACTTGACTGAGCAGTTCTTC. The encoded protein is CASSLAGTDLTEQFF.

The rearrangement links TRBV11-2 to TRBJ2-1; D is ambiguous. The ends were cut back, 0 bases at V and 2 bases at J, with 8 bases in the middle. The CDR3 runs to 15 residues. The germline V gene encodes CDR1 SGHAT and CDR2 FQNNGV. The CDR3 sequence: CASSLDRFPYNEQFF. The DNA of the CDR3 is TGTGCCAGCAGCTTAGATCGGTTCCCCTACAATGAGCAGTTCTTC.

The V gene is TRBV29-1, the J gene TRBJ1-1; 7 bases match TRBD1. CDR3 length: 17 residues. V lost 0 bases, J lost 1 base, and 11 bases stayed unmatched. Germline assignment: CDR1 SQVTM and CDR2 ANQGSEA. In DNA form, the CDR3 reads TGCAGCGTTGAAGAAGACAGGGCGAGGGGTTGGAACACTGAAGCTTTCTTT. Its translation is CSVEEDRARGWNTEAFF.

The rearrangement uses TRBV7-6 and TRBJ2-3; possibly TRBD1 for D (6 bases). V lost 5 bases and J 0 bases, leaving 9 bases between the germline ends. Germline V gives CDR1 SGHVS, CDR2 FNYEAQ. The CDR3 runs to 14 residues. CDR3 amino acids: CASSQDRSTDTQYF. Here the CDR3 DNA reads TGTGCCAGCAGCCAGGACAGAAGCACAGATACGCAGTATTTT.

The chain employs TRBV6-5 and TRBJ1-3; a possible D gene is TRBD1 (5 bases). The CDR3 has 15 residues. Germline CDR1 is MNHEY and CDR2 is SVGAGI. The V and J ends lost 5 bases and 2 bases respectively, with 13 bases between them. The CDR3 spells CASSPLGGTGNTIYF. The CDR3 region has the DNA TGTGCCAGCAGTCCACTCGGGGGGACTGGAAACACCATATATTTT.

The chain employs TRBV28 and TRBJ1-2; D uncertain. V was pared by 5 bases and J by 6 bases, with 22 bases between. Germline CDR1 is MDHEN and CDR2 is SYDVKM. This CDR3 has 16 residues. The CDR3 DNA is TGTGCCAGCAGTCGTAGTAAGACCACTCTTAGGGATGGCTACACCTTC. Residues: CASSRSKTTLRDGYTF.

The chain is built from TRBV5-1 and TRBJ2-2; 8 positions match TRBD1. The J segment lost 6 bases and the V segment lost 4 bases, leaving 11 bases of the junction unmatched. Germline V gene sequence: CDR1 SGHRS, CDR2 YFSETQ. The CDR3 is 16 amino acids. As DNA, the CDR3 is TGCGCCAGCAGCCTATCCCGGACAGGGTCCGCCGGGGAGCTGTTTTTT. This sequence encodes CASSLSRTGSAGELFF.

This sequence joins TRBV14 and TRBJ2-7, with unresolved D. The V end lost 0 bases, the J end lost 5 bases, and 11 bases lay between the germline ends. This CDR3 is built from 14 residues. CDR1 is SGHDN and CDR2 is FVKESK in the germline V gene. The CDR3 sequence is CASSQEAWSHEQYF. DNA of the CDR3: TGTGCCAGCAGCCAAGAGGCCTGGTCCCACGAGCAGTACTTC.

This clone showed up just a few times. The chain uses TRBV5-4 and TRBJ1-3; D not resolved. This CDR3 is built from 15 residues. Trimming removed 4 bases at V and 0 bases at J, with 11 bases between. Germline V gene data show CDR1 as SGHNT and CDR2 as YYREEE (reference sequence). The CDR3 coding sequence is TGTGCCAGCAGCATCGATCAGAGCTCTGGAAACACCATATATTTT. Amino acids: CASSIDQSSGNTIYF.

V gene TRBV28 combines with J gene TRBJ2-5; weak D call: TRBD1 (5 bases). Trimming shortened V by 4 bases and J by 0 bases, and 12 bases separated the two germline ends. This CDR3 region has 15 residues. Germline CDR1 MDHEN, CDR2 SYDVKM. DNA of the CDR3: TGTGCCAGCAGTTCATCAGGGAAGTACCAAGAGACCCAGTACTTC. This codes for CASSSSGKYQETQYF.

In this sample, this clone turned up a few times. The chain joins TRBV6-1 to TRBJ1-1; D may be TRBD1 (5 bases). CDR3 length: 14 amino acids. Germline-derived CDR1 and CDR2 are MNHNS and SASEGT. Trimming pared 5 bases from V and 5 bases from J, leaving 15 bases between. The CDR3 coding sequence is TGTGCCAGCAGTATATCCGGGACCCAGACTGAAGCTTTCTTT. As protein: CASSISGTQTEAFF.

The CDR3 region has the DNA TGCGCCAGCAGTGATCGGGAAGTCTATGGCTACACCTTC. Translated, it gives CASSDREVYGYTF. The gene calls are TRBV10-2 and TRBJ1-2; D is undetermined. Germline V gene lookup returns CDR1 WSHSY and CDR2 SAAADI. V lost 3 bases to trimming and J lost 4 bases, with 9 bases between them. This CDR3 region has 13 residues.

The V gene is TRBV10-3, the J gene TRBJ2-2; TRBD2 might be the D (6 bases). Per the germline V gene, CDR1 is ENHRY and CDR2 is SYGVKD. This CDR3 has 13 residues. V lost 2 bases, J lost 5 bases, and 6 bases lay in between. CDR3 residues: CAISERGTGELFF. As DNA, the CDR3 is TGTGCCATCAGTGAGCGGGGGACCGGGGAGCTGTTTTTT.

The gene calls are TRBV4-1 and TRBJ2-5; tentative D call: TRBD1 (9 bases). Looked up from germline, CDR1 is MGHRA and CDR2 is YSYEKL. The CDR3 has 17 residues. With 2 bases removed from V and 4 bases from J, the gap between germline ends came to 20 bases. The CDR3 bases are TGCGCCAGCAGCCAAACCCGGACAGGGGCGGGGGGAGAGACCCAGTACTTC. Residues: CASSQTRTGAGGETQYF.

The chain is built from TRBV30 and TRBJ1-2, with 8 bases aligning to TRBD1. Germline V CDR1 and CDR2: GTSNPN, SVGIG (reference sequence). Trimming cost V 0 bases and J 5 bases; bases outside gene matches: 5. The CDR3 consists of 14 residues. Here the CDR3 reads CAWSVGQGGYGYTF. The CDR3 nucleotides are TGTGCCTGGAGTGTAGGACAGGGAGGTTATGGCTACACCTTC. Full variable domain (outside the CDR3, taken from reference TRBV30 and TRBJ1-2): SQTIHQWPATLVQPVGSPLSLECTVEGTSNPNLYWYRQAAGRGLQLLFYSVGIGQISSEVPQNLSASRPQDRQFILSSKKLLLSDSGFYLCAWSVGQGGYGYTFGSGTRLTVV.

The rearrangement links TRBV30 to TRBJ1-5, with D hard to call. V was shortened by 3 bases and J by 7 bases, with 16 bases between the two germline ends. The CDR3 is 14 residues long. The V gene's germline CDR1 is GTSNPN and CDR2 SVGIG (reference sequence). CDR3 sequence: CAWSAGITNQPQHF. Written as DNA, the CDR3 is TGTGCCTGGAGCGCCGGGATCACAAACCAGCCCCAGCATTTT. Filled out from reference TRBV30 and TRBJ1-5, the complete variable domain reads SQTIHQWPATLVQPVGSPLSLECTVEGTSNPNLYWYRQAAGRGLQLLFYSVGIGQISSEVPQNLSASRPQDRQFILSSKKLLLSDSGFYLCAWSAGITNQPQHFGDGTRLSIL.

CDR3 nucleotides: TGTGCCAGCAGCAGCGGTGTGGGGTTCGAGCAGTACTTC. It translates to CASSSGVGFEQYF. The chain couples TRBV9 to TRBJ2-7, with D possibly being TRBD2 (5 bases). Trimming shortened V by 4 bases and J by 6 bases, and 14 bases separated the two germline ends. Germline values: CDR1 SGDLS, CDR2 YYNGEE. The CDR3 consists of 13 residues.

This clone showed up just a few times. V usage is TRBV2 and J usage is TRBJ2-1, with unresolved D. Trimming cost V 7 bases and J 5 bases, with 12 bases left between them. Germline values: CDR1 SNHLY, CDR2 FYNNEI. The CDR3 runs to 13 residues. CDR3 protein: CASNTAVDNEQFF. CDR3 coding DNA: TGTGCCAGCAACACAGCCGTGGACAATGAGCAGTTCTTC.

This chain links TRBV7-8 with TRBJ2-7, with no clear D. The CDR3 length is 13 residues. V was shortened by 0 bases and J by 2 bases, with 5 bases between the two germline ends. Germline V CDR1 and CDR2: SGHVS, FQNEAQ. The CDR3, as DNA: TGTGCCAGCAGCTTAGCGGCGACCTACGAGCAGTACTTC. This codes for CASSLAATYEQYF.

This sequence joins TRBV5-4 and TRBJ2-5; D ambiguous. V shed 4 bases and J shed 1 base, with 8 bases lying between them. CDR3 length: 13 residues. From germline, CDR1 is SGHNT and CDR2 YYREEE (reference sequence). The CDR3 loop is CASSVMGQETQYF. The CDR3, as DNA: TGTGCCAGCAGCGTAATGGGCCAAGAGACCCAGTACTTC.

This clone was recorded only once. The chain links TRBV6-1 to TRBJ1-5; TRBD1 matches 9 bases. Germline loops: CDR1 MNHNS, CDR2 SASEGT. The CDR3 length is 14 residues. J lost 1 base, V lost 7 bases, and 2 bases had no gene match. In nucleotides, the CDR3 is TGTGCCAGCACGGGACAGGGAAGCAATCAGCCCCAGCATTTT. Its translation: CASTGQGSNQPQHF.

The V gene is TRBV5-1, the J gene TRBJ2-1, with 11 bases lining up with TRBD1. Germline loops: CDR1 SGHRS, CDR2 YFSETQ. CDR3 size: 15 residues. J gave up 5 bases and V 4 bases, and 5 bases lay outside the gene matches. The CDR3 coding sequence is TGCGCCAGCAGCCAGGGACAGGGGGGACACAATGAGCAGTTCTTC. This gives the protein CASSQGQGGHNEQFF.

Written as DNA, the CDR3 is TGTGCCAGCAGCACCCGTGAAAAACTGTTTTTT. This encodes CASSTREKLFF. The rearrangement joins TRBV21-1 to TRBJ1-4. TRBV21-1 is classified as a pseudogene. CDR3 size: 11 residues.

The chain employs TRBV19 and TRBJ1-3; 7 nucleotides align to TRBD1. Trimming at V came to 5 bases and at J to 2 bases, leaving 6 bases not matched to a gene. The CDR3 runs to 15 residues. Germline V gene data show CDR1 as LNHDA and CDR2 as SQIVND (reference sequence). The CDR3 here is CASSSRQGAGNTIYF. CDR3 DNA sequence: TGTGCCAGTAGTTCACGACAGGGAGCTGGAAACACCATATATTTT.

This rearrangement joins TRBV28 to TRBJ1-5; D remains ambiguous. Trimming shortened V by 8 bases and J by 6 bases, and 14 bases separated the two germline ends. The CDR3 totals 13 residues. Per the germline V gene, CDR1 is MDHEN and CDR2 is SYDVKM. DNA for the CDR3: TGTGCCAGCCGACACAGTTGGGTTCAGCCCCAGCATTTT. The encoded protein is CASRHSWVQPQHF.

Only one count was recorded for this clone. Written as DNA, the CDR3 is TGTGCCAGCAGCCCTACCCCCGGGACAGAATATGGCTACACCTTC. Translation: CASSPTPGTEYGYTF. This chain joins TRBV7-9 and TRBJ1-2; TRBD1 matches 7 bases. The CDR3 has 15 residues. From germline, CDR1 is SEHNR and CDR2 FQNEAQ (reference sequence). Trimming took 5 bases from V and 5 from J; bases not matched to a gene: 11.

The chain links TRBV7-9 to TRBJ2-2; D may correspond to TRBD1 or TRBD2 (5 bases each). Trimming took 7 bases from V and 7 from J, leaving 16 bases between them. The CDR3 runs 14 residues. Germline CDR1 and CDR2: SEHNR and FQNEAQ (reference sequence). CDR3 sequence (DNA): TGTGCCAGCACCGTGCGAGGGGCTGGCGGGGAGCTGTTTTTT. It specifies CASTVRGAGGELFF.